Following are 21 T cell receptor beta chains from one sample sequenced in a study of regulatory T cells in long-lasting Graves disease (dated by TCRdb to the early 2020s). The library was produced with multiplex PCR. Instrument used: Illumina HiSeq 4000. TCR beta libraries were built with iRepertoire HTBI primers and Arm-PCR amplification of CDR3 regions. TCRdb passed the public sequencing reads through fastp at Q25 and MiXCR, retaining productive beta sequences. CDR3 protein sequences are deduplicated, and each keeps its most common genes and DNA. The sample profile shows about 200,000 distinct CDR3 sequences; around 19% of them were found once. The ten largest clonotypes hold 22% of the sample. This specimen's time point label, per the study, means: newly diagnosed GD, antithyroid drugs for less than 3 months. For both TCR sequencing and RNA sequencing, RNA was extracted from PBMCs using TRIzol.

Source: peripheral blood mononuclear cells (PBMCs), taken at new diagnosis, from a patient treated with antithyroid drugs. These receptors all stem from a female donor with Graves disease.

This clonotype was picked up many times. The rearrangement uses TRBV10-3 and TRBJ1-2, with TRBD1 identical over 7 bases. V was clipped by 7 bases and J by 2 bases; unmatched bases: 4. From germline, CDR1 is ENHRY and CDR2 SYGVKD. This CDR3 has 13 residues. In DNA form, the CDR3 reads TGTGCCATCACCCCGACAGGGAACTATGGCTACACCTTC. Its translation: CAITPTGNYGYTF.

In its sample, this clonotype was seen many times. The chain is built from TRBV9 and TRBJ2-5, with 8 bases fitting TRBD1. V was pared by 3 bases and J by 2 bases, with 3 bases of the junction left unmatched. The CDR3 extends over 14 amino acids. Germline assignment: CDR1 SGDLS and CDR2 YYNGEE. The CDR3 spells CASSATGGQETQYF. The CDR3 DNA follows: TGTGCCAGCAGCGCTACAGGGGGGCAAGAGACCCAGTACTTC. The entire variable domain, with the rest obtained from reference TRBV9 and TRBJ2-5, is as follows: DSGVTQTPKHLITATGQRVTLRCSPRSGDLSVYWYQQSLDQGLQFLIQYYNGEERAKGNILERFSAQQFPDLHSELNLSSLELGDSALYFCASSATGGQETQYFGPGTRLLVL.

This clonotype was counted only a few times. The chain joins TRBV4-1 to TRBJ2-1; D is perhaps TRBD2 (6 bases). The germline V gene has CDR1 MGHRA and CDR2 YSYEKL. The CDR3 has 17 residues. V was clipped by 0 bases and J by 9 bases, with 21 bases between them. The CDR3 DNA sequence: TGCGCCAGCAGCCAAGACGGAGGGACTTTTGATAGGGGTGAGCAGTTCTTC. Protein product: CASSQDGGTFDRGEQFF.

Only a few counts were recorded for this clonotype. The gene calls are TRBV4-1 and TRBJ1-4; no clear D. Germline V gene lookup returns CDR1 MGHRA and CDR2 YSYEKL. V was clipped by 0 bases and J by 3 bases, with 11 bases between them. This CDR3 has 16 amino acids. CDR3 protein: CASSQDVRRSNEKLFF. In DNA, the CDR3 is TGCGCCAGCAGCCAAGACGTTCGCAGATCTAATGAAAAACTGTTTTTT.

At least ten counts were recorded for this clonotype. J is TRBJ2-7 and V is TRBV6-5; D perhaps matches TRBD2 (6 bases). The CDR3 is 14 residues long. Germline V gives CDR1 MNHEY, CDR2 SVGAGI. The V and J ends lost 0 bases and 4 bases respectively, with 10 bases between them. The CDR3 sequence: CASSYSAGGYEQYF. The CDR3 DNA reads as TGTGCCAGCAGTTACTCGGCCGGGGGTTACGAGCAGTACTTC.

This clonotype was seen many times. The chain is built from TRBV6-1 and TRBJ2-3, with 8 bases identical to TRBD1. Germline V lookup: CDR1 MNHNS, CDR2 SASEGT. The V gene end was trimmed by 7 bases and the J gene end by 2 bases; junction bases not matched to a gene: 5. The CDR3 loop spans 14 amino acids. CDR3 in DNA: TGTGCCAGCAACAACAGGGGGTACACAGATACGCAGTATTTT. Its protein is CASNNRGYTDTQYF.

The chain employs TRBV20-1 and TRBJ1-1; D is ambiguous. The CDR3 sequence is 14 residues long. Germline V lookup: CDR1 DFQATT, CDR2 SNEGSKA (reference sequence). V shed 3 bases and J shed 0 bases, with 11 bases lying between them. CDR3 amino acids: CSASGHNMNTEAFF. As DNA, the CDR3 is TGCAGTGCTAGTGGGCACAACATGAACACTGAAGCTTTCTTT.

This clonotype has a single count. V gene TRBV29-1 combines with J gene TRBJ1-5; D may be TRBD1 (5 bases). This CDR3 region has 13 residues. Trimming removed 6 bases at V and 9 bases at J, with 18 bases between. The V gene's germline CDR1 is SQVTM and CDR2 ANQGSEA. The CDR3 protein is CSVGEGQAGPQHF. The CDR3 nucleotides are TGCAGCGTAGGCGAGGGGCAGGCTGGGCCCCAGCATTTT.

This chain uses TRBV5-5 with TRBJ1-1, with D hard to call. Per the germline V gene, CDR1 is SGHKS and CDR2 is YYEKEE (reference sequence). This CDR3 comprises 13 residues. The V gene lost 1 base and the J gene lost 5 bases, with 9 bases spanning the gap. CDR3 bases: TGTGCCAGCAGCTTGTCGGGAAGAACTGAAGCTTTCTTT. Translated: CASSLSGRTEAFF.

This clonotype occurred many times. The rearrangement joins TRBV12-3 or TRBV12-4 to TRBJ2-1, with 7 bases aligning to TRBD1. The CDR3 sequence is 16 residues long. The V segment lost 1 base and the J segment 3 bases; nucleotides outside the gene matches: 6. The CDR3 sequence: CASSLEGGFDYNEQFF. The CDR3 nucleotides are TGTGCCAGCAGTTTAGAAGGGGGCTTCGACTACAATGAGCAGTTCTTC.

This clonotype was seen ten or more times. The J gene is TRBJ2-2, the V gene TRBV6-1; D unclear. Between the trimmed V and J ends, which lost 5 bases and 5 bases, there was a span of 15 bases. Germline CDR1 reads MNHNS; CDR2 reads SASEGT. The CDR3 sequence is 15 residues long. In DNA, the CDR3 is TGTGCCAGCAGTATCGACCGAGGTGGGACCGGGGAGCTGTTTTTT. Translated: CASSIDRGGTGELFF.

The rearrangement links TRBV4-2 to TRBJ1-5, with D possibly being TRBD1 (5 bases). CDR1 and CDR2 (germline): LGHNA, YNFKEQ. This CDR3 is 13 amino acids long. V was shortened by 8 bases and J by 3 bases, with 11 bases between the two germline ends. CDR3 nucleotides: TGTGCCAGCGGGCAGGGCCTCAATCAGCCCCAGCATTTT. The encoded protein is CASGQGLNQPQHF.

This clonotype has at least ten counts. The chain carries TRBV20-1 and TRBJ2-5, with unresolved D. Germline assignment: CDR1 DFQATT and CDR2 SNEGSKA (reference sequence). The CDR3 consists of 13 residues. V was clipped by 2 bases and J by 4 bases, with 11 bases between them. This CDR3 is CSARPDIVETQYF. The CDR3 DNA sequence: TGCAGTGCTAGACCAGACATAGTAGAGACCCAGTACTTC.

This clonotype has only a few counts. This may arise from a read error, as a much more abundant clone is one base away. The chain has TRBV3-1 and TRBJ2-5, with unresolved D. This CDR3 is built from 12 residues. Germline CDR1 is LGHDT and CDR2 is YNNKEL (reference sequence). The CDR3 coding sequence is TGTGCCAGCAGCCAATTTGAAGAGGCCCAGTACTTC. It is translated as CASSQFEEAQYF.

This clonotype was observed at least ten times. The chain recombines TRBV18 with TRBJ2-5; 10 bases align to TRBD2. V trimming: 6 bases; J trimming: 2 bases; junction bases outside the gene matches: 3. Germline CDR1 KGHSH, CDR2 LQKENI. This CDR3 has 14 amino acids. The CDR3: CASSVTSGQETQYF. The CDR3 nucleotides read TGTGCCAGCTCTGTGACTAGCGGGCAAGAGACCCAGTACTTC.

As DNA, the CDR3 is TGTGCCAGCAGTTTATCCCCCCTCCTAGCGGGGGACTCCTACAATGAGCAGTTCTTC. Encoded protein: CASSLSPLLAGDSYNEQFF. The chain recombines TRBV28 with TRBJ2-1; 10 positions match TRBD2. The CDR3 is made up of 19 amino acids. The trim removed 1 base at V and 0 bases at J, leaving 9 bases unmatched. The germline gives CDR1 MDHEN, CDR2 SYDVKM. The full variable domain, rest sourced from reference TRBV28 and TRBJ2-1, is DVKVTQSSRYLVKRTGEKVFLECVQDMDHENMFWYRQDPGLGLRLIYFSYDVKMKEKGDIPEGYSVSREKKERFSLILESASTNQTSMYLCASSLSPLLAGDSYNEQFFGPGTRLTVL.

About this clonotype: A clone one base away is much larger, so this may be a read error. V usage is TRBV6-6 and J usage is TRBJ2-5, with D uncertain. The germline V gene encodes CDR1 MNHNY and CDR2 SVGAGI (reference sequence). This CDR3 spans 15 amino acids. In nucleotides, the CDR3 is TGTGCCAGCGGTTACTCGAGGCCCTTTCAAGAGACCCAGTACTTC. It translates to CASGYSRPFQETQYF.

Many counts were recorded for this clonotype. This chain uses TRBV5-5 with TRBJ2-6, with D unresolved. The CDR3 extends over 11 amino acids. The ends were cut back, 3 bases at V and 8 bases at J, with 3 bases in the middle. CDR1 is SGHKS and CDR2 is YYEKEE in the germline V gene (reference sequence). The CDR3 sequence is CASSSTNVLTF. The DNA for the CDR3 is TGTGCCAGCAGCTCCACCAACGTCCTGACTTTC. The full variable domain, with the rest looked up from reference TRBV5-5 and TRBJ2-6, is DAGVTQSPTHLIKTRGQQVTLRCSPISGHKSVSWYQQVLGQGPQFIFQYYEKEERGRGNFPDRFSARQFPNYSSELNVNALLLGDSALYLCASSSTNVLTFGAGSRLTVL.

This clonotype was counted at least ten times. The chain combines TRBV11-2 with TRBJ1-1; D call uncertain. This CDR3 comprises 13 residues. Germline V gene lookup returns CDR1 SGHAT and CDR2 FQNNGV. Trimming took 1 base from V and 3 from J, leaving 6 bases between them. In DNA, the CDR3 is TGTGCCAGCAGCTTAGCGACCTACACTGAAGCTTTCTTT. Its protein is CASSLATYTEAFF. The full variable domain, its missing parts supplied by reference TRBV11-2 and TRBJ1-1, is EAGVAQSPRYKIIEKRQSVAFWCNPISGHATLYWYQQILGQGPKLLIQFQNNGVVDDSQLPKDRFSAERLKGVDSTLKIQPAKLEDSAVYLCASSLATYTEAFFGQGTRLTVV.

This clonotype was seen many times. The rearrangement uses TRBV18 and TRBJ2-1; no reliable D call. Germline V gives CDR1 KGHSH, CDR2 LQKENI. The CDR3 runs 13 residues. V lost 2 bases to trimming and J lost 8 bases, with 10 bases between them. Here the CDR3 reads CASSPRGRDEQFF. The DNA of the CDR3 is TGTGCCAGCTCACCAAGAGGTAGGGATGAGCAGTTCTTC.

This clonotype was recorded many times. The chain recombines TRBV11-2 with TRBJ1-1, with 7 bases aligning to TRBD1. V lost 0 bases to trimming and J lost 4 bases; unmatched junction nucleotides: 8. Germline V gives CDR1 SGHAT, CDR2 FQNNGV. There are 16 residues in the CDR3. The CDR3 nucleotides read TGTGCCAGCAGCTTAGATAATAGGGGGCAGGGCACTGAAGCTTTCTTT. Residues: CASSLDNRGQGTEAFF.